This T cell receptor beta chain was identified in a study of blood T cell repertoires in COVID-19. Study information: Sources were T cells, B-cell-depleted T cells, or PBMCs; the material itself was cDNA or gDNA.

TCRdb's table, derived via immunoSEQ multiplex PCR, lists solely in-frame clones and lacks some. The data contain about 200,000 clones, around 83% of them seen just once; the ten biggest clones take up approximately 5.2%. The V and J ends lost 5 bases and 0 bases, in that order; junction bases with no gene match: 6. Germline values: CDR1 SEHNR, CDR2 FQNEAQ (reference sequence). CDR3 length: 18 amino acids. The sample consisted of peripheral blood. The chain recombines TRBV7-9 with TRBJ2-6; TRBD2 matches 11 bases. The clonotype comes from a woman aged 70 to 79 with COVID-19, enrolled during active disease. CDR3 coding DNA: TGTGCCAGCAGCGAAGGACTAGCGGGCATCTCTGGGGCCAACGTCCTGACTTTC. Translated: CASSEGLAGISGANVLTF.